Below are 11 T cell receptor beta chains sequenced from a single sample in a study of T cells after yellow fever vaccination. TCRdb reprocessed the 5' RACE reads with MiXCR, giving one entry per CDR3 protein. The sample yields about 430,000 distinct CDR3 sequences, 18% seen once. Sequencing used PBMCs, obtained before the yellow fever booster vaccination. The receptors were gathered from a man aged 18 to 29 who received the YFV17D yellow fever vaccine.

The chain recombines TRBV7-9 with TRBJ2-5, with 8 bases lining up with TRBD2. Germline lookup yields CDR1 SEHNR and CDR2 FQNEAQ (reference sequence). This CDR3 spans 16 amino acids. J was trimmed by 2 bases and V by 5 bases; bases with no gene match: 10. As DNA, the CDR3 is TGTGCCAGCAGCCGGGCGGGGGGCCTACGGCAAGAGACCCAGTACTTC. As protein: CASSRAGGLRQETQYF.

The genes are TRBV7-9 and TRBJ2-5, with a weak D call TRBD2 (5 bases). V shed 4 bases and J shed 4 bases, with 22 bases lying between them. The CDR3 extends over 17 amino acids. Germline assignment: CDR1 SEHNR and CDR2 FQNEAQ (reference sequence). The CDR3, as DNA: TGTGCCAGCAGCTCCGAGTTAGAGGCTAGCATGGGAGAGACCCAGTACTTC. Amino acid sequence: CASSSELEASMGETQYF.

There are a few counts of this clonotype. This chain joins TRBV7-9 and TRBJ1-6; the D gene is possibly TRBD1 (6 bases). Germline loops: CDR1 SEHNR, CDR2 FQNEAQ (reference sequence). V gave up 11 bases and J gave up 6 bases, with 11 bases separating them. CDR3 size: 12 residues. CDR3 DNA sequence: TGTGCCTCGGCACAGGGTAATTCACCCCTCCACTTT. Protein product: CASAQGNSPLHF.

This clonotype has more than one count but fewer than ten. V and J are TRBV5-1 and TRBJ1-2, with D perhaps matching TRBD1 (5 bases). The CDR3 is made up of 13 amino acids. Germline V gene data show CDR1 as SGHRS and CDR2 as YFSETQ. V was cut by 2 bases and J by 7 bases, with 12 bases left in between. Here the CDR3 DNA reads TGCGCCAGCAGCTTTACGGGGCTGGGTGGCTACACCTTC. It codes for CASSFTGLGGYTF.

This clonotype was counted only a few times. V is TRBV4-1 and J is TRBJ2-7; 7 nucleotides line up with TRBD1. The germline V gene encodes CDR1 MGHRA and CDR2 YSYEKL. The ends lost 2 bases at V and 3 bases at J; junction bases unmatched: 7. The CDR3 is 15 residues long. The CDR3 DNA reads as TGCGCCAGCAGCCAAACGACGGGACAGAACTACGAGCAGTACGTC. Protein sequence: CASSQTTGQNYEQYV.

CDR3 sequence (DNA): TGTGCCAGCAGCTTAGAGGGGACTAGCTTCGAGCAGTACTTC. This gives the protein CASSLEGTSFEQYF. The J gene is TRBJ2-7, the V gene TRBV11-2; 9 nucleotides match TRBD2. The trim removed 0 bases at V and 6 bases at J, leaving 3 bases unmatched. CDR1 is SGHAT, CDR2 FQNNGV, per germline. The CDR3 covers 14 residues.

The rearrangement links TRBV27 to TRBJ1-3; no clear D gene. Between the trimmed V and J ends, which lost 8 bases and 8 bases, there was a span of 19 bases. The length of the CDR3 is 14 residues. Germline V gene lookup returns CDR1 MNHEY and CDR2 SMNVEV (reference sequence). CDR3 in amino acids: CASGALGGPDTIYF. CDR3 nucleotides: TGTGCCAGCGGAGCCCTCGGCGGACCGGACACCATATATTTT.

This clonotype occurred a few times. The gene calls are TRBV11-2 and TRBJ2-3, with D uncertain. Per the germline V gene, CDR1 is SGHAT and CDR2 is FQNNGV. V lost 1 base, J lost 6 bases, and 11 bases lay in between. There are 14 residues in the CDR3. The CDR3 region has the DNA TGTGCCAGCAGCTTAGTCCCCAGTCGGGATACGCAGTATTTT. This encodes CASSLVPSRDTQYF. Looking up the rest from reference TRBV11-2 and TRBJ2-3 gives the full variable domain: EAGVAQSPRYKIIEKRQSVAFWCNPISGHATLYWYQQILGQGPKLLIQFQNNGVVDDSQLPKDRFSAERLKGVDSTLKIQPAKLEDSAVYLCASSLVPSRDTQYFGPGTRLTVL.

The chain joins TRBV15 to TRBJ2-2; D uncertain. Germline assignment: CDR1 LNHNV and CDR2 YYDKDF (reference sequence). V dropped 0 bases and J dropped 6 bases, with 8 bases sitting between them. The CDR3 loop spans 14 amino acids. This CDR3 reads CATSRDPWAGELFF. The CDR3 nucleotides are TGTGCCACCAGCAGAGATCCTTGGGCCGGGGAGCTGTTTTTT. The full variable domain, rest sourced from reference TRBV15 and TRBJ2-2, is DAMVIQNPRYQVTQFGKPVTLSCSQTLNHNVMYWYQQKSSQAPKLLFHYYDKDFNNEADTPDNFQSRRPNTSFCFLDIRSPGLGDTAMYLCATSRDPWAGELFFGEGSRLTVL.

This clonotype has only a few counts. The chain is built from TRBV9 and TRBJ1-5; a weak D match, TRBD1 (5 bases). This CDR3 has 13 residues. CDR1 is SGDLS, CDR2 YYNGEE, per germline. The CDR3 reads CATIGGSNQPQHF. The CDR3 DNA is TGTGCTACAATCGGGGGGAGCAATCAGCCCCAGCATTTT.

The V gene is TRBV11-2, the J gene TRBJ2-2; maybe TRBD1 (6 bases). The CDR3 loop spans 15 amino acids. Germline V gene sequence: CDR1 SGHAT, CDR2 FQNNGV. Trimming left V 6 bases short and J 4 bases short, with 15 bases between. The CDR3 DNA sequence: TGTGCCAGCAGTTTACAGGGAGTAGGCACCGGGGAGCTGTTTTTT. Translated, it gives CASSLQGVGTGELFF.